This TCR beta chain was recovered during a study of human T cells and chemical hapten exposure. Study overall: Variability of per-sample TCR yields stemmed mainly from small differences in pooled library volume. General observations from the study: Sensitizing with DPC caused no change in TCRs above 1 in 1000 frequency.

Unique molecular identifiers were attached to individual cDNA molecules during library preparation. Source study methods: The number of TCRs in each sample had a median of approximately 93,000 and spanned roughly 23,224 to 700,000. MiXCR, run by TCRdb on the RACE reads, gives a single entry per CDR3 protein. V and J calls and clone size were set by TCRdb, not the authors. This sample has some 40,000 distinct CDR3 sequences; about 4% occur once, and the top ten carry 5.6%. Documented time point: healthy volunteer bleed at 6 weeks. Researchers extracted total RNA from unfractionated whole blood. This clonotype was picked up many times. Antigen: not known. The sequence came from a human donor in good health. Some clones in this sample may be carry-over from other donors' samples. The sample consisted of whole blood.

This CDR3 reads CASSFQLQGWDATQYF. Written as DNA, the CDR3 is TGCGCCAGCAGCTTCCAACTACAGGGGTGGGATGCTACGCAGTATTTT. This rearrangement joins TRBV5-1 to TRBJ2-3, with 7 positions matching TRBD1. Germline CDR1 and CDR2: SGHRS and YFSETQ. The CDR3 consists of 16 residues. V trimming: 2 bases; J trimming: 8 bases; junction bases outside the gene matches: 14.